Described below is a single TCR beta chain sequence and its context. This entry belongs to a study of sequential checkpoint blockade in melanoma. Study as a whole: After nivolumab or ipilimumab alone, around 24 patients had week-13 rebiopsies.

The assay was immunoSEQ multiplex PCR, and TCRdb's table has in-frame clones only and misses some. This table holds thousands of clones, about 20% found once. Germline lookup yields CDR1 LNHDA and CDR2 SQIVND (reference sequence). This CDR3 spans 13 amino acids. The V end was cut by 8 bases, the J end by 1 base, with 9 bases between. The treatment was: randomized to nivolumab then ipilimumab (arm A) or the reverse (arm B). This chain connects TRBV19 to TRBJ1-5; D remains ambiguous. This specimen was tumor tissue (inferred from file names), taken from a patient given nivolumab and ipilimumab in sequence. The sequence was collected from a human donor with melanoma. The CDR3 loop is CASGSTSNQPQHF. DNA for the CDR3: TGTGCCAGTGGGAGCACAAGCAATCAGCCCCAGCATTTT.